This paragraph covers one TCR beta chain sequence. Antigen unknown. Germline V gives CDR1 MNHEY, CDR2 SVGAGI. Trimming took off 6 bases at V and 2 bases at J, with 9 bases between the two ends. The CDR3 is made up of 13 amino acids. These data come from a study of T cell responses to AZD1222 COVID-19 vaccine. Findings and limits, study-wide: CD4 TCRs covered the whole spike, strongest at regions 160-218 and 743-854.

The assay was immunoSEQ multiplex PCR, and TCRdb's table has in-frame clones only and misses some. The repertoire includes 100,000 or so clones, 70% to 90% of them detected once, and approximately 10% sits in the top ten. The TCR was taken from an adult in good health. Sequenced here: peripheral blood, sampled on day 0 of AZD1222 vaccination. This chain uses TRBV6-5 with TRBJ2-3; D call uncertain. CDR3 DNA sequence: TGTGCCAGCAGACCGGACCACACAGATACGCAGTATTTT. Protein sequence: CASRPDHTDTQYF.